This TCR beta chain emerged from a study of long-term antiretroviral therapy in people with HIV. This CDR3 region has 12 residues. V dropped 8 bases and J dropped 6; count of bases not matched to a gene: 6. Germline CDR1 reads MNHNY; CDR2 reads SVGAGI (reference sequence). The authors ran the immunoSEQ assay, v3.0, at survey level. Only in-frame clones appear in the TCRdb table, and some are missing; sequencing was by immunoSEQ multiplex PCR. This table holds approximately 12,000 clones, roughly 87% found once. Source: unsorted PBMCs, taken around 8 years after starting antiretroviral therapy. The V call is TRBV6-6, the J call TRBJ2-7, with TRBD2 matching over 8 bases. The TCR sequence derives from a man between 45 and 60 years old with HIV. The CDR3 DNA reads TGTGCCAGCGTTGGACTAGCAAGCGAGCAGTACTTC. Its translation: CASVGLASEQYF.